The clone carrying this TCR beta chain was counted between two and nine times. Its antigen remains unidentified. TCRdb redid the calling of the RT-PCR reads with MiXCR, one entry per CDR3 protein. The data show some 160,000 distinct CDR3 sequences, roughly a tenth seen once. This specimen belongs to a study of response to subunit inactivated influenza vaccine. Study-level points and caveats: Each seasonal flu vaccination may recruit only limited new T cells, authors suggested.

The ends were cut back, 2 bases at V and 12 bases at J, with 17 bases in the middle. The V gene's germline CDR1 is DFQATT and CDR2 SNEGSKA (reference sequence). The CDR3 is made up of 13 amino acids. This sequence was found in a man in his fifties who received an inactivated influenza vaccine. The gene calls are TRBV20-1 and TRBJ2-1; D uncertain. The sequences come from non-naive T cells sorted from PBMCs, collected about 6 weeks after vaccination. CDR3 bases: TGCAGTGCTAGACCCCCGAATGAAGTTGGGCAGTTCTTC. Protein sequence: CSARPPNEVGQFF.